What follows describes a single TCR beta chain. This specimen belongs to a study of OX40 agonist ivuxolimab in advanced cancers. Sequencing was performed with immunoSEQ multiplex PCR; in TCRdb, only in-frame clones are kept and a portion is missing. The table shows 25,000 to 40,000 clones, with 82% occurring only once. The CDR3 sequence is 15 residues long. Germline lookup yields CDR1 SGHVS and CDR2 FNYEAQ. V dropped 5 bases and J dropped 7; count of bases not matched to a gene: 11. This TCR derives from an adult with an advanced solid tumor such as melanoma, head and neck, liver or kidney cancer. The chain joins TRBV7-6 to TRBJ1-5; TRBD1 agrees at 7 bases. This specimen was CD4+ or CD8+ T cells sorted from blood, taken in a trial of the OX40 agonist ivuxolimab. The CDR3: CASSETGVGGQPQHF. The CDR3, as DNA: TGTGCCAGCAGCGAAACAGGGGTAGGAGGACAGCCCCAGCATTTT.